This T cell receptor beta chain was documented in a study of Ad26.COV2.S vaccination and SARS-CoV-2 variants. Study-level information: The donor was enrolled in the Ad26.COV2.S arm of the COV1001 trial. Intramuscular Ad26.COV2.S at 5x10^10 or 1x10^11 viral particles. Points from the study as a whole: Following vaccination, spike-specific CD8+ and CD4+ T cell responses reportedly exhibited substantial breadth.

Repertoires were generated with immunoSEQ multiplex PCR, while TCRdb's copy carries only in-frame clones and drops some. The table lists roughly 420,000 clones, roughly nine tenths of them singletons. The CDR3 has 13 residues. Germline-derived CDR1 and CDR2 are SGHDT and YYEEEE. V shed 3 bases, J shed 4 bases, and the junction held 4 bases outside the gene matches. A note on this clone: The antigen remains undetermined.

Described treatment: some 20 received Ad26.COV2.S at low or high dose, single or two shots; roughly five received placebo; per-sample allocation not given. The study sampled participants on day 63 after the first vaccine or placebo injection. This material consisted of peripheral blood, taken in a trial of Ad26.COV2.S vaccine versus placebo. This receptor was identified in a person between 18 and 65 years old who received the Ad26.COV2.S COVID-19 vaccine or a placebo. The genes are TRBV5-6 and TRBJ2-7; TRBD1 agrees at 7 bases. CDR3 bases: TGTGCCAGCAGCTCCACAGGGGTATACGAGCAGTACTTC. Amino acids: CASSSTGVYEQYF.